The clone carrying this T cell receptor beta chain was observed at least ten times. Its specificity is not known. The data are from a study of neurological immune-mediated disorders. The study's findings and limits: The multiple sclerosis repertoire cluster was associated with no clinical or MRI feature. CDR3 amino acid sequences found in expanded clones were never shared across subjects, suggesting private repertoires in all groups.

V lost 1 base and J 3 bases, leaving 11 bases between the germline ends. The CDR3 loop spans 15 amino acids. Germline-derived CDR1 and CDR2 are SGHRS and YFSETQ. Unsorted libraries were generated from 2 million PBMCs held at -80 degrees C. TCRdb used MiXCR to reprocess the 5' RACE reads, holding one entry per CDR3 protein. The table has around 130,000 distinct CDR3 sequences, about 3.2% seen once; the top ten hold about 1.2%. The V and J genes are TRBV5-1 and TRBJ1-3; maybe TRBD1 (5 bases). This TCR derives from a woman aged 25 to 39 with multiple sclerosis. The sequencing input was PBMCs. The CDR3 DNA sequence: TGCGCCAGCAGCTTGTTGGAGGGGAATGGAAACACCATATATTTT. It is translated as CASSLLEGNGNTIYF.